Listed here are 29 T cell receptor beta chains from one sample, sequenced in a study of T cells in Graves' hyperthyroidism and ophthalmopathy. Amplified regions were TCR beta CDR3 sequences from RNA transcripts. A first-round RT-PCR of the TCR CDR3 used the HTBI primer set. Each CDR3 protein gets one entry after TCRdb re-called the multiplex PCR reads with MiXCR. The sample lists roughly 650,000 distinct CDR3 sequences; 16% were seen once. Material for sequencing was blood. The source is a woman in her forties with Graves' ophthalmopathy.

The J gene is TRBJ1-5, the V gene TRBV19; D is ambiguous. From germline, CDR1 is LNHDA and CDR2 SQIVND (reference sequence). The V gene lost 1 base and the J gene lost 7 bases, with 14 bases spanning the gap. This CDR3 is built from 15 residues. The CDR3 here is CASSIVGPRRQPQHF. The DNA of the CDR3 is TGTGCCAGTAGTATAGTAGGACCTAGGCGACAGCCCCAGCATTTT.

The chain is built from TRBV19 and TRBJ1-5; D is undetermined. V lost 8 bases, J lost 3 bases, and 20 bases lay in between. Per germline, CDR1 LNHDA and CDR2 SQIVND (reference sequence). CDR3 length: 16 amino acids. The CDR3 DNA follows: TGTGCCAGTGCTTTTGAGGGCTACACTTCCAATCAGCCCCAGCATTTT. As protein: CASAFEGYTSNQPQHF.

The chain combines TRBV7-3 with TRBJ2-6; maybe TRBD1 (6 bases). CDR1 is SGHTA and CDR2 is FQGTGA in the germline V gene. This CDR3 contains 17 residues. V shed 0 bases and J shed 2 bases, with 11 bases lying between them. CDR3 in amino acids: CASSLTGEGAGANVLTF. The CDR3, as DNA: TGTGCCAGCAGCTTAACAGGCGAGGGGGCTGGGGCCAACGTCCTGACTTTC.

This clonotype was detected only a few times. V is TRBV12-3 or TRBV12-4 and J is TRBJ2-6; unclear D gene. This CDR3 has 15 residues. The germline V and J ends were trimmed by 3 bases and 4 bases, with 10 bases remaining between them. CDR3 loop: CASSFWGGGANVLTF. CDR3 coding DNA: TGTGCCAGCAGTTTTTGGGGTGGGGGGGCCAACGTCCTGACTTTC.

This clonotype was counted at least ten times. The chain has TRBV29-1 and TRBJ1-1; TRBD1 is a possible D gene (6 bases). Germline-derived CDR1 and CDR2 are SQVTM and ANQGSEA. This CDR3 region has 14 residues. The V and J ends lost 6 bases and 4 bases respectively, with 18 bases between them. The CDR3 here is CSVLTRGWATEAFF. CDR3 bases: TGCAGCGTGCTTACCAGGGGCTGGGCCACTGAAGCTTTCTTT. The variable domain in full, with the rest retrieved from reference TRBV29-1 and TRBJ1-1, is SAVISQKPSRDICQRGTSLTIQCQVDSQVTMMFWYRQQPGQSLTLIATANQGSEATYESGFVIDKFPISRPNLTFSTLTVSNMSPEDSSIYLCSVLTRGWATEAFFGQGTRLTVV.

CDR3 loop: CASSPIQGAGRPQHF. As DNA, the CDR3 is TGTGCCAGCAGTCCGATCCAGGGGGCGGGTCGGCCCCAGCATTTT. The V and J genes are TRBV6-1 and TRBJ1-5; 8 nucleotides line up with TRBD1. The CDR3 is 15 amino acids. In germline, CDR1 is MNHNS, CDR2 SASEGT. The V segment lost 5 bases and the J segment 9 bases; nucleotides outside the gene matches: 12.

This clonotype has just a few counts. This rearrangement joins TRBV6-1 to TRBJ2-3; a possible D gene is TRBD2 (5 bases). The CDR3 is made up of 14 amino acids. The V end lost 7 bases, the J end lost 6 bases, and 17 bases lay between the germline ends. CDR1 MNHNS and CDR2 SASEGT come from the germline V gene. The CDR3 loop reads CASNSDRLKDTQYF. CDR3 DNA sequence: TGTGCCAGCAACTCGGACCGACTAAAGGATACGCAGTATTTT.

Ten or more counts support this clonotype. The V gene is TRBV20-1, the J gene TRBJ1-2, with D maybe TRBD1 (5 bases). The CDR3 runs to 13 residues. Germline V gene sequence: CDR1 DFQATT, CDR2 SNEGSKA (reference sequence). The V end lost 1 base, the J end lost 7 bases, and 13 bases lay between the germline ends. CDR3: CSARGGLSTGYTF. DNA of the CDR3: TGCAGTGCTAGAGGGGGCCTCTCTACTGGCTACACCTTC.

The CDR3 reads CASSLVPTSAYNEQFF. The CDR3, as DNA: TGTGCCAGCAGCTTAGTGCCGACTAGCGCCTACAATGAGCAGTTCTTC. The rearrangement links TRBV7-9 to TRBJ2-1, with 8 bases that match TRBD2. The CDR3 is 16 residues long. The trim removed 1 base at V and 2 bases at J, leaving 4 bases unmatched. CDR1 is SEHNR, CDR2 FQNEAQ, per germline (reference sequence).

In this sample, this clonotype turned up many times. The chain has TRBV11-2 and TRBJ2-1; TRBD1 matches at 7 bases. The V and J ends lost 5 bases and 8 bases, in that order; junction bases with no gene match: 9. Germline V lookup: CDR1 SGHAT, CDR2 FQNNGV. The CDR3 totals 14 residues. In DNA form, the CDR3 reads TGTGCCAGCAGCCCCAGAAGACAGGGCTATGAGCAGTTCTTC. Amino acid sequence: CASSPRRQGYEQFF.

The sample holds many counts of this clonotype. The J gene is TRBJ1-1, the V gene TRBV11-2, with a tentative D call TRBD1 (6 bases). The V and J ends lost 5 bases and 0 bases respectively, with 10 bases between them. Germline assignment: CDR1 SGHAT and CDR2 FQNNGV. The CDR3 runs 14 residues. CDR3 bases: TGTGCCAGCAGCGTAGGGACACTGAACACTGAAGCTTTCTTT. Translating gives CASSVGTLNTEAFF.

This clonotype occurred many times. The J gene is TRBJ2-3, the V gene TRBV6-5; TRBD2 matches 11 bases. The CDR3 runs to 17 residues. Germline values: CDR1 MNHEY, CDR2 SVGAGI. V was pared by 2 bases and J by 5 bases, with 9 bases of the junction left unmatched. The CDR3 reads CASSYRLAGPMGDTQYF. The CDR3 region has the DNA TGTGCCAGCAGTTACCGACTAGCGGGGCCCATGGGAGATACGCAGTATTTT.

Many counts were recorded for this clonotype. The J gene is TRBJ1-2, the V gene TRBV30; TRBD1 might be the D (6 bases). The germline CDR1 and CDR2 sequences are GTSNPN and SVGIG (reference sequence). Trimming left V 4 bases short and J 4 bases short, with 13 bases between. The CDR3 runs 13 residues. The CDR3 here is CAWMPGGRYGYTF. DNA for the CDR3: TGTGCCTGGATGCCCGGGGGCCGCTATGGCTACACCTTC.

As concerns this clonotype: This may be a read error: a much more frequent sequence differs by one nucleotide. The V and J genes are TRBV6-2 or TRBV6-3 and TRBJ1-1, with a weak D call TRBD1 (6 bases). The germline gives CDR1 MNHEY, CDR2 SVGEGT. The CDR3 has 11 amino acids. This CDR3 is CASGYSGAAFF. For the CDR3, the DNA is TGTGCCAGCGGTTACTCGGGGGCCGCTTTCTTT.

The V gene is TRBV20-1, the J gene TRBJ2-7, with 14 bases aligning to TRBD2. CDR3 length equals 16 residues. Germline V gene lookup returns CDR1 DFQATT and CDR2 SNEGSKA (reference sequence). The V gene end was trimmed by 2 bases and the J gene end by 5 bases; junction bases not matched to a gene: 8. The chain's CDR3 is CSARTGTSGRGHEQYF. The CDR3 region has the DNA TGCAGTGCTAGAACCGGGACTAGCGGGAGAGGCCACGAGCAGTACTTC.

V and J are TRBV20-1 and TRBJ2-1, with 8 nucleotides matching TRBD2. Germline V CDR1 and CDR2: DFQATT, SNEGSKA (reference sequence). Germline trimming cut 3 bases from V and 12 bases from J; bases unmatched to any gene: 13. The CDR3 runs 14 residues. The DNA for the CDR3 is TGCAGTGCTAGTGGGGGAATATTGGCGGGGGGGCAGTTCTTC. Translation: CSASGGILAGGQFF.

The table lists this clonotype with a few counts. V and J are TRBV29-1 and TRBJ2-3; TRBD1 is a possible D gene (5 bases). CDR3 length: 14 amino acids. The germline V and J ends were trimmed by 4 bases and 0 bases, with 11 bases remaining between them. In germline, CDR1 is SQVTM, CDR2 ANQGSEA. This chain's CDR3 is CSVARAGSTDTQYF. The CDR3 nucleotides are TGCAGCGTTGCCAGGGCAGGGAGCACAGATACGCAGTATTTT.

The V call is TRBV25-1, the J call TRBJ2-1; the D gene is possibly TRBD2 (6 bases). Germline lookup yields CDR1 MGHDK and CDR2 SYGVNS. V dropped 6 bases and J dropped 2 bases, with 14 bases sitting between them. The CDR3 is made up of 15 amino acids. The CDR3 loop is CASRKGSGPYNEQFF. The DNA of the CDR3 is TGTGCCAGCAGGAAGGGTAGCGGCCCCTACAATGAGCAGTTCTTC.

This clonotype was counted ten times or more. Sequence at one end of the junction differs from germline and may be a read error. The CDR3 spells CASSPPGQGYVQYF. Here the CDR3 DNA reads TGTGCCAGCTCACCACCGGGACAGGGCTACGTGCAGTACTTC. V and J are TRBV18 and TRBJ2-7; 9 nucleotides line up with TRBD1. The CDR3 spans 14 residues. Per the germline V gene, CDR1 is KGHSH and CDR2 is LQKENI. Supplemented by reference TRBV18 and TRBJ2-7, the full variable domain reads NAGVMQNPRHLVRRRGQEARLRCSPMKGHSHVYWYRQLPEEGLKFMVYLQKENIIDESGMPKERFSAEFPKEGPSILRIQQVVRGDSAAYFCASSPPGQGYVQYFGPGTRLTVT.

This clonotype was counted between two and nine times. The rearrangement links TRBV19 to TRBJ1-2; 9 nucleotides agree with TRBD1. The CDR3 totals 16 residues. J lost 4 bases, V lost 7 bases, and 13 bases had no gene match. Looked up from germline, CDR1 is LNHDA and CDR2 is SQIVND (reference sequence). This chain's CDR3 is CASKKDGTGFLYGYTF. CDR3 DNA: TGTGCCAGTAAGAAGGACGGGACAGGGTTTCTCTATGGCTACACCTTC.

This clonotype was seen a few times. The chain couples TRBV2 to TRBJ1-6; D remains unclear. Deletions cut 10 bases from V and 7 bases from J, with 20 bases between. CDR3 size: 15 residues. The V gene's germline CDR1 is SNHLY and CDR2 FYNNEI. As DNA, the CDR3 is TGTGCCAACACCGGAAGGGCAACTAAAAATTCACCCCTCCACTTT. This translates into CANTGRATKNSPLHF.

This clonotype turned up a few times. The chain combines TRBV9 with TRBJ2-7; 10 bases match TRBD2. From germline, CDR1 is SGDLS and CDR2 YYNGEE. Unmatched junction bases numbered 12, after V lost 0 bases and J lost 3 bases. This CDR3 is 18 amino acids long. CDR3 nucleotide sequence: TGTGCCAGCAGCGTAGCGCCCCCCGGGACTAGCGCCGGCTACGAGCAGTACTTC. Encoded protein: CASSVAPPGTSAGYEQYF.

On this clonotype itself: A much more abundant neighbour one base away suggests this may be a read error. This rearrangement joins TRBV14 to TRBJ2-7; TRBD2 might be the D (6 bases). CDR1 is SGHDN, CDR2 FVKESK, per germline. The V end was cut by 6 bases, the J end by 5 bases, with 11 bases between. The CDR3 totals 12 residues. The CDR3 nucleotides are TGTGCCAGCAGTGATGGGACTCACGAGCAGTACTTC. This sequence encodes CASSDGTHEQYF.

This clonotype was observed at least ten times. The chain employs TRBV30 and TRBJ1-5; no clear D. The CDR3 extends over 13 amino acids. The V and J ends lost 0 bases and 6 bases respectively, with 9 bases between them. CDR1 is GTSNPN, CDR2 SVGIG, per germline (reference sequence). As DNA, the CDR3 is TGTGCCTGGAGTGTTGGAGGGAGTCAGCCCCAGCATTTT. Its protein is CAWSVGGSQPQHF.

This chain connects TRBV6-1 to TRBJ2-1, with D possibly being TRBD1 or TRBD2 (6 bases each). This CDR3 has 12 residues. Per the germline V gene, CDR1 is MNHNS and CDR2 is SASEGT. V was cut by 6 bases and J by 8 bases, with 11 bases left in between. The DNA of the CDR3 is TGTGCCAGCAGCCCACGGGGGCATGAGCAGTTCTTC. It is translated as CASSPRGHEQFF.

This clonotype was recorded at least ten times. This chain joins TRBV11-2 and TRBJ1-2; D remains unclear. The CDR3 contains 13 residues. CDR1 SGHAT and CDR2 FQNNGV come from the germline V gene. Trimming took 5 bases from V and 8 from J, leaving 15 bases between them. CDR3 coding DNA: TGTGCCAGCAGCCTCCCTGGGTTCTCCGGCTACACCTTC. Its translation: CASSLPGFSGYTF.

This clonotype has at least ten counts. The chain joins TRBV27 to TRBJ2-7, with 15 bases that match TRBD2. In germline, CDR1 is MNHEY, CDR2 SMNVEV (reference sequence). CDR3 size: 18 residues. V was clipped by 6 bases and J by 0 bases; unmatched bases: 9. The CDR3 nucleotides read TGTGCCAGCAGCTTAAGTGGACTAGCGGGAGGGTCCTCCTACGAGCAGTACTTC. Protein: CASSLSGLAGGSSYEQYF.

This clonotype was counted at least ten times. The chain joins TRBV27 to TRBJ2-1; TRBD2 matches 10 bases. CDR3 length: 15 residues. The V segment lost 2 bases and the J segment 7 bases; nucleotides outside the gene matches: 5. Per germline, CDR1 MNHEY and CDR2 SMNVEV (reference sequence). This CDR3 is CASSLRRTSGNEQFF. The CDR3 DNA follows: TGTGCCAGCAGTTTAAGAAGGACTAGCGGTAATGAGCAGTTCTTC.

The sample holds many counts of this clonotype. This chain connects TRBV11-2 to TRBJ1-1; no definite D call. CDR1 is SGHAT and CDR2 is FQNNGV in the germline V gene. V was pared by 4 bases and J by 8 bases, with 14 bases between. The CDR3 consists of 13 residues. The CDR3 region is CASSSSGRFEAFF. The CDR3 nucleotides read TGTGCCAGCAGCTCTAGTGGACGATTCGAAGCTTTCTTT.